This T cell receptor beta chain appears in the sequencing data of a study of CD8 T cells in Susac syndrome. Random hexamers primed reverse transcription of 0.5 to 1 ug RNA. The immunoSEQ assay covered 54 Vbeta and 13 Jbeta segments for CDR3. TCRdb reprocessed the immunoSEQ multiplex PCR reads via MiXCR and lists one record per CDR3 protein. The sample yields almost 450,000 distinct CDR3 sequences, around 85% seen once. CD8+ and CD4+ T cells taken from blood had their TCR beta sequenced. TEMRA cells were FACS-enriched, unlike CD8+ and CD4+ T cells, which were negatively isolated. Looked up from germline, CDR1 is SQVTM and CDR2 is ANQGSEA. V was trimmed by 6 bases and J by 2 bases, leaving 20 bases between them. This CDR3 is 15 amino acids long.

The sample consisted of CD8+ T cells from PBMCs. This receptor was taken from a human donor with multiple sclerosis. The chain recombines TRBV29-1 with TRBJ2-7; D call uncertain. CDR3 DNA sequence: TGCAGCGTCACGCCCGAATCAGGAAATGCCTACGAGCAGTACTTC. Protein: CSVTPESGNAYEQYF.